These 14 T cell receptor beta chains were all obtained from the same sample, sequenced in a study of T cell responses to AZD1222 COVID-19 vaccine. Assay: immunoSEQ multiplex PCR; the TCRdb copy retains only in-frame clones and omits some. The table has 85,000 to 90,000 clones, roughly nine tenths seen once. Sample: peripheral blood, taken on day 0 of AZD1222 vaccination. These receptors were collected from an adult in good health.

The chain is built from TRBV9 and TRBJ1-1; D is possibly TRBD1 (5 bases). Germline loops: CDR1 SGDLS, CDR2 YYNGEE. Trimming shortened V by 4 bases and J by 1 base, and 8 bases separated the two germline ends. This CDR3 has 13 amino acids. The CDR3 DNA follows: TGTGCCAGCAGCATGGGACCGAACACTGAAGCTTTCTTT. Amino acids: CASSMGPNTEAFF. Looking up the rest from reference TRBV9 and TRBJ1-1 gives the full variable domain: DSGVTQTPKHLITATGQRVTLRCSPRSGDLSVYWYQQSLDQGLQFLIQYYNGEERAKGNILERFSAQQFPDLHSELNLSSLELGDSALYFCASSMGPNTEAFFGQGTRLTVV.

The chain links TRBV28 to TRBJ2-2; D remains ambiguous. V was cut by 7 bases and J by 1 base, with 7 bases left in between. Germline V gives CDR1 MDHEN, CDR2 SYDVKM. This CDR3 spans 13 amino acids. The CDR3: CASIQLNTGELFF. CDR3 nucleotide sequence: TGTGCCAGCATACAGTTGAACACCGGGGAGCTGTTTTTT. The whole variable domain, filled in from reference TRBV28 and TRBJ2-2, reads DVKVTQSSRYLVKRTGEKVFLECVQDMDHENMFWYRQDPGLGLRLIYFSYDVKMKEKGDIPEGYSVSREKKERFSLILESASTNQTSMYLCASIQLNTGELFFGEGSRLTVL.

The chain recombines TRBV7-9 with TRBJ2-4; weak D call: TRBD2 (6 bases). The CDR3 contains 15 residues. Germline loops: CDR1 SEHNR, CDR2 FQNEAQ (reference sequence). V lost 3 bases and J lost 1, with 10 bases in between. In DNA form, the CDR3 reads TGTGCCAGCAGCTTCTCAAGCGGGGCCAAAAACATTCAGTACTTC. Encoded protein: CASSFSSGAKNIQYF.

The chain links TRBV10-3 to TRBJ1-5; 10 positions agree with TRBD1. Germline loops: CDR1 ENHRY, CDR2 SYGVKD. The CDR3 sequence is 15 residues long. V gave up 6 bases and J gave up 6 bases; unmatched junction bases: 8. CDR3 DNA sequence: TGTGCCATCAGCCTCGGGGGACAGGGGAGTCAGCCCCAGCATTTT. Protein product: CAISLGGQGSQPQHF.

For the CDR3, the DNA is TGTGCCAGCAGCTTAGACAGTTACAATGAGCAGTTCTTC. This encodes CASSLDSYNEQFF. The chain combines TRBV7-3 with TRBJ2-1, with TRBD1 as a possible D gene (5 bases). V gave up 2 bases and J gave up 4 bases, with 6 bases separating them. Germline CDR1 is SGHTA and CDR2 is FQGTGA. The CDR3 loop spans 13 amino acids.

J is TRBJ1-5 and V is TRBV6-5, with unresolved D. Trimming stripped 4 bases from V and 3 bases from J, with 10 bases between. This CDR3 is 14 amino acids long. Germline CDR1 is MNHEY and CDR2 is SVGAGI. The chain's CDR3 is CASSSDGLNQPQHF. The CDR3 DNA follows: TGTGCCAGCAGTTCGGACGGTCTCAATCAGCCCCAGCATTTT.

The V and J genes are TRBV11-2 and TRBJ2-1, with no clear D. This CDR3 has 14 residues. The V gene's germline CDR1 is SGHAT and CDR2 FQNNGV. The ends were cut back, 7 bases at V and 0 bases at J, with 10 bases in the middle. The CDR3 reads CASTWSSSYNEQFF. DNA of the CDR3: TGTGCCAGCACCTGGAGTAGCTCCTACAATGAGCAGTTCTTC. Based on the CDR3 plus reference TRBV11-2 and TRBJ2-1, the full variable domain is EAGVAQSPRYKIIEKRQSVAFWCNPISGHATLYWYQQILGQGPKLLIQFQNNGVVDDSQLPKDRFSAERLKGVDSTLKIQPAKLEDSAVYLCASTWSSSYNEQFFGPGTRLTVL.

The V gene is TRBV15, the J gene TRBJ1-5; D uncertain. Trimming removed 5 bases from V and 0 bases from J, with 11 bases in between. This CDR3 comprises 15 residues. The germline V gene has CDR1 LNHNV and CDR2 YYDKDF (reference sequence). The CDR3 DNA follows: TGTGCCACCAGCTGGACTGGGAATAGCAATCAGCCCCAGCATTTT. This sequence encodes CATSWTGNSNQPQHF.

The chain is built from TRBV7-8 and TRBJ2-2; tentatively, D is TRBD1 (6 bases). Germline CDR1 SGHVS, CDR2 FQNEAQ. The CDR3 has 14 residues. The V gene lost 7 bases and the J gene lost 6 bases, with 15 bases spanning the gap. The CDR3 DNA follows: TGTGCCAGCATCCCCCGACAGGAATCCGGGGAGCTGTTTTTT. It translates to CASIPRQESGELFF.

The chain combines TRBV2 with TRBJ1-1; maybe TRBD1 (5 bases). With 4 bases removed from V and 1 base from J, the gap between germline ends came to 10 bases. This CDR3 comprises 14 residues. Per the germline V gene, CDR1 is SNHLY and CDR2 is FYNNEI. The chain's CDR3 is CASSGTIKNTEAFF. The DNA for the CDR3 is TGTGCCAGCAGTGGGACAATCAAGAACACTGAAGCTTTCTTT.

This chain links TRBV4-1 with TRBJ1-1, with D possibly TRBD1 on 5 matching bases. Germline CDR1 MGHRA, CDR2 YSYEKL. The length of the CDR3 is 12 residues. V lost 1 base and J lost 10, with 10 bases in between. The CDR3 DNA reads TGCGCCAGCAGCCAAGCTGGGGGATCAGCTTTCTTT. It encodes CASSQAGGSAFF.

The genes are TRBV21-1 and TRBJ1-5. TRBV21-1 is assigned pseudogene status. The CDR3 contains 16 residues. CDR3 in amino acids: CASIAGGSRSNQPQHF. CDR3 nucleotides: TGTGCCAGCATAGCGGGGGGCTCCCGGAGCAATCAGCCCCAGCATTTT.

The chain carries TRBV11-2 and TRBJ2-1; 8 bases match TRBD2. Germline CDR1 SGHAT, CDR2 FQNNGV. This CDR3 is built from 14 residues. Germline trimming cut 1 base from V and 7 bases from J; bases unmatched to any gene: 3. CDR3 sequence: CASSLVGTRNEQFF. In DNA form, the CDR3 reads TGTGCCAGCAGCTTAGTTGGGACTAGAAATGAGCAGTTCTTC.

DNA for the CDR3: TGCGCCAGCAGCACCGGGACCATCAATAACAATGAGCAGTTCTTC. Protein: CASSTGTINNNEQFF. V and J are TRBV10-1 and TRBJ2-1; D possibly matches TRBD1 or TRBD2 (5 bases each). CDR1 WNHNN and CDR2 SYGVQD come from the germline V gene (reference sequence). CDR3 length: 15 amino acids. V was trimmed by 6 bases and J by 5 bases, leaving 17 bases between them.